The 16 T cell receptor beta chains presented below share a single source sample, sequenced in a study of blood T cell repertoires in COVID-19. Here immunoSEQ multiplex PCR was the method, and the copy in TCRdb shows in-frame clones only, minus some. The data contain over 130,000 clones, under 90% of them seen just once; the ten biggest clones take up 1.5% to 2%. The material sequenced was PBMCs or T cells enriched from blood (not recorded which). Receptor source: a woman under 30 who had been exposed to COVID-19.

This rearrangement joins TRBV24-1 to TRBJ2-1; D is unclear. CDR3 size: 11 residues. CDR1 is KGHDR and CDR2 is SFDVKD in the germline V gene. The ends were cut back, 5 bases at V and 8 bases at J, with 6 bases in the middle. CDR3 coding DNA: TGTGCCACCAGTGGCAGCGATGAGCAGTTCTTC. Translation: CATSGSDEQFF.

The V and J genes are TRBV27 and TRBJ2-1, with D perhaps TRBD1 (6 bases). The CDR3 has 13 residues. Trimming shortened V by 2 bases and J by 13 bases, and 15 bases separated the two germline ends. CDR1 and CDR2 (germline): MNHEY, SMNVEV (reference sequence). The CDR3 loop reads CASSLGGSAVQFF. The CDR3, as DNA: TGTGCCAGCAGTTTAGGGGGCTCAGCGGTTCAGTTCTTC.

The genes are TRBV11-2 and TRBJ2-2; maybe TRBD1 (6 bases). The CDR3 is 17 residues long. Germline V gene lookup returns CDR1 SGHAT and CDR2 FQNNGV. V shed 5 bases and J shed 4 bases, with 20 bases lying between them. The CDR3 is CASSQGSLRDGTGELFF. In DNA, the CDR3 is TGTGCCAGCAGCCAGGGGTCCTTGAGGGACGGCACCGGGGAGCTGTTTTTT.

The genes are TRBV2 and TRBJ2-7; weak D call: TRBD2 (6 bases). The V gene lost 7 bases and the J gene lost 0 bases, with 16 bases spanning the gap. Germline loops: CDR1 SNHLY, CDR2 FYNNEI. This CDR3 region has 15 residues. CDR3 nucleotide sequence: TGTGCCAGCACCGATCCGCGGGGACCCTCCTACGAGCAGTACTTC. Translated, it gives CASTDPRGPSYEQYF.

The chain employs TRBV7-3 and TRBJ2-1; possibly TRBD2 for D (6 bases). This CDR3 has 16 residues. Looked up from germline, CDR1 is SGHTA and CDR2 is FQGTGA. Trimming stripped 4 bases from V and 0 bases from J, with 13 bases between. CDR3 in amino acids: CASSSRLGGSYNEQFF. In DNA form, the CDR3 reads TGTGCCAGCAGCTCCCGACTCGGGGGCTCCTACAATGAGCAGTTCTTC.

The chain links TRBV28 to TRBJ2-1, with TRBD2 matching 7 bases. This CDR3 comprises 10 residues. The germline V gene has CDR1 MDHEN and CDR2 SYDVKM. V trimming: 7 bases; J trimming: 15 bases; junction bases outside the gene matches: 6. The CDR3 DNA is TGTGCCAGCAAGTCTAGCGGTTTGTTCTTC. It translates to CASKSSGLFF.

This rearrangement joins TRBV5-8 to TRBJ2-5; 7 nucleotides line up with TRBD1. The germline gives CDR1 SGHTS, CDR2 YDEGEE. There are 14 residues in the CDR3. V was pared by 0 bases and J by 1 base, with 0 bases of the junction left unmatched. The CDR3 nucleotides are TGTGCCAGCAGCTTGGGACAGGGCCAAGAGACCCAGTACTTC. Residues: CASSLGQGQETQYF.

Of note for this clone: The sample has other DNA sequences that encode this CDR3 too. The V call is TRBV19, the J call TRBJ2-1; possible D gene TRBD1, 5 bases. Trimming removed 1 base from V and 5 bases from J, with 6 bases in between. The CDR3 is made up of 13 amino acids. Per the germline V gene, CDR1 is LNHDA and CDR2 is SQIVND (reference sequence). In nucleotides, the CDR3 is TGTGCCAGTAGTATAGGGGGCAACAATGAGCAGTTCTTC. Translated: CASSIGGNNEQFF.

The V gene is TRBV3-1 (or the pseudogene TRBV3-2), the J gene TRBJ2-7; 11 bases are a match to TRBD2. Trimming at V came to 1 base and at J to 0 bases, leaving 5 bases not matched to a gene. The CDR3 is made up of 17 amino acids. CDR1 is LGHDT, CDR2 YNNKEL, per germline (reference sequence). CDR3 bases: TGTGCCAGCAGCCAAGTGCTAGCGGGAGGCCTCTCCTACGAGCAGTACTTC. Translation: CASSQVLAGGLSYEQYF.

The chain recombines TRBV29-1 with TRBJ2-7; 11 nucleotides line up with TRBD2. Germline CDR1 reads SQVTM; CDR2 reads ANQGSEA. This CDR3 comprises 14 residues. V shed 6 bases and J 7 bases; nucleotides not matched to a gene: 11. The CDR3 here is CSVTSGTSGGEQYF. DNA of the CDR3: TGCAGCGTGACTAGCGGGACATCAGGGGGAGAGCAGTACTTC.

This chain joins TRBV5-1 and TRBJ1-3, with 7 bases identical to TRBD1. J gave up 0 bases and V 4 bases, and 7 bases lay outside the gene matches. This CDR3 spans 16 amino acids. Germline loops: CDR1 SGHRS, CDR2 YFSETQ. CDR3 sequence: CASSPGQASSGNTIYF. The CDR3 bases are TGCGCCAGCAGCCCAGGACAGGCAAGCTCTGGAAACACCATATATTTT.

V is TRBV19 and J is TRBJ2-1; D remains unclear. Trimming removed 5 bases from V and 2 bases from J, with 13 bases in between. Per the germline V gene, CDR1 is LNHDA and CDR2 is SQIVND (reference sequence). The CDR3 is made up of 15 amino acids. The CDR3 DNA reads TGTGCCAGTAGTCCCTGGAGTGGCCCCTACAATGAGCAGTTCTTC. Its translation is CASSPWSGPYNEQFF.

The V call is TRBV2, the J call TRBJ1-2; 8 positions match TRBD1. The CDR3 is 17 residues long. J was trimmed by 4 bases and V by 6 bases; bases with no gene match: 16. Germline lookup yields CDR1 SNHLY and CDR2 FYNNEI. CDR3 nucleotides: TGTGCCAGCAGAACCCTAAGCAGACAGGGGCGTAGCTATGGCTACACCTTC. This codes for CASRTLSRQGRSYGYTF. The whole variable domain, filled in from reference TRBV2 and TRBJ1-2, reads EPEVTQTPSHQVTQMGQEVILRCVPISNHLYFYWYRQILGQKVEFLVSFYNNEISEKSEIFDDQFSVERPDGSNFTLKIRSTKLEDSAMYFCASRTLSRQGRSYGYTFGSGTRLTVV.

The V gene is TRBV11-2, the J gene TRBJ2-1; 8 bases are shared with TRBD1. V trimming: 5 bases; J trimming: 6 bases; junction bases outside the gene matches: 3. From germline, CDR1 is SGHAT and CDR2 FQNNGV. The CDR3 extends over 13 amino acids. CDR3 amino acids: CASSPGQVNEQFF. The CDR3 DNA follows: TGTGCCAGCAGCCCGGGACAGGTCAATGAGCAGTTCTTC.

This chain joins TRBV30 and TRBJ1-5; D is unclear. Germline V gene lookup returns CDR1 GTSNPN and CDR2 SVGIG (reference sequence). The CDR3 loop spans 14 amino acids. Trimming removed 0 bases at V and 2 bases at J, with 8 bases between. The CDR3 protein is CAWSVSPGNQPQHF. The CDR3, as DNA: TGTGCCTGGAGTGTCTCCCCGGGCAATCAGCCCCAGCATTTT.

This clone occurred once. V is TRBV6-5 and J is TRBJ1-2; D is ambiguous. This CDR3 spans 12 amino acids. The V gene's germline CDR1 is MNHEY and CDR2 SVGAGI. Deletions cut 7 bases from V and 0 bases from J, with 6 bases between. CDR3 DNA sequence: TGTGCCAGCACCCGTACTAACTATGGCTACACCTTC. The encoded protein is CASTRTNYGYTF.